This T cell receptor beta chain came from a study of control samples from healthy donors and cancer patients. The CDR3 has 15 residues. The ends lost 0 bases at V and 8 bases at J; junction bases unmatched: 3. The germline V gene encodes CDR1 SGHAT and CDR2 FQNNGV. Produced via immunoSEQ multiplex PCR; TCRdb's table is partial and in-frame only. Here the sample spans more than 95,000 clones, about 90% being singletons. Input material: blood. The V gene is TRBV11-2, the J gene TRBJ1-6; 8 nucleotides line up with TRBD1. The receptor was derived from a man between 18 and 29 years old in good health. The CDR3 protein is CASSLDGTGYSPLHF. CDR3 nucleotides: TGTGCCAGCAGCTTAGATGGGACAGGTTATTCACCCCTCCACTTT.